The 22 T cell receptor beta chains below were found in one sample sequenced in a study of blood T cell repertoires in COVID-19. Only in-frame clones appear in the TCRdb table, and some are missing; sequencing was by immunoSEQ multiplex PCR. The sample contains hundreds of thousands of clones, about four fifths of which appear only once. Specimen: peripheral blood. These TCRs come from a woman in her thirties or forties with active or convalescent COVID-19.

The V and J genes are TRBV7-6 and TRBJ2-3; D might be TRBD1 (6 bases). Trimming stripped 3 bases from V and 6 bases from J, with 10 bases between. The CDR3 contains 13 residues. Germline loops: CDR1 SGHVS, CDR2 FNYEAQ. The CDR3 coding sequence is TGTGCCAGCAGCTTCCTTAGGGGGGATACGCAGTATTTT. It is translated as CASSFLRGDTQYF. The full variable domain, with the rest looked up from reference TRBV7-6 and TRBJ2-3, is GAGVSQSPRYKVTKRGQDVALRCDPISGHVSLYWYRQALGQGPEFLTYFNYEAQQDKSGLPNDRFSAERPEGSISTLTIQRTEQRDSAMYRCASSFLRGDTQYFGPGTRLTVL.

J is TRBJ2-3 and V is TRBV18; 8 bases fit TRBD1. The CDR3 is made up of 15 amino acids. The trim removed 3 bases at V and 1 base at J, leaving 3 bases unmatched. The germline V gene encodes CDR1 KGHSH and CDR2 LQKENI. CDR3 sequence reads: CASSPSRGRTDTQYF. The CDR3 DNA sequence: TGTGCCAGCTCACCTTCCAGGGGGCGCACAGATACGCAGTATTTT. The entire variable domain, with the rest obtained from reference TRBV18 and TRBJ2-3, is as follows: NAGVMQNPRHLVRRRGQEARLRCSPMKGHSHVYWYRQLPEEGLKFMVYLQKENIIDESGMPKERFSAEFPKEGPSILRIQQVVRGDSAAYFCASSPSRGRTDTQYFGPGTRLTVL.

V gene TRBV4-2 combines with J gene TRBJ2-2; 12 bases are a match to TRBD1. Unmatched junction bases numbered 3, after V lost 4 bases and J lost 6 bases. Per germline, CDR1 LGHNA and CDR2 YNFKEQ. The CDR3 contains 15 residues. As DNA, the CDR3 is TGTGCCAGCAGCCCTGGGACAGGGGGCCCCGGGGAGCTGTTTTTT. It encodes CASSPGTGGPGELFF.

This chain joins TRBV28 and TRBJ1-3; TRBD1 matches 10 bases. Germline CDR1 and CDR2: MDHEN and SYDVKM. This CDR3 has 15 residues. J gave up 0 bases and V 11 bases, and 7 bases lay outside the gene matches. CDR3 residues: CAATGGFFSGNTIYF. CDR3 in DNA: TGTGCCGCGACAGGGGGCTTTTTCTCTGGAAACACCATATATTTT.

J is TRBJ1-1 and V is TRBV24-1; 8 nucleotides line up with TRBD1. Germline CDR1 is KGHDR and CDR2 is SFDVKD. V gave up 4 bases and J gave up 4 bases; unmatched junction bases: 4. This CDR3 spans 14 amino acids. The chain's CDR3 is CATSEGQGGTEAFF. CDR3 DNA: TGTGCCACCAGTGAAGGACAGGGAGGCACTGAAGCTTTCTTT.

The chain recombines TRBV5-3 with TRBJ1-2; tentatively, D is TRBD1 (6 bases). TRBV5-3 carries the ORF label, with uncertain function. V was trimmed by 2 bases and J by 4 bases, leaving 12 bases between them. The CDR3 extends over 14 amino acids. The DNA for the CDR3 is TGTGCCAGAAGCTTCGGAACAGGGTGCTATGGCTACACCTTC. Protein sequence: CARSFGTGCYGYTF.

CDR3 amino acids: CASSRGGNQPQHF. The CDR3 nucleotides read TGTGCCAGCAGTCGGGGTGGCAATCAGCCCCAGCATTTT. The V call is TRBV2, the J call TRBJ1-5; no definite D call. Looked up from germline, CDR1 is SNHLY and CDR2 is FYNNEI. This CDR3 is 13 amino acids long. Between the trimmed V and J ends, which lost 5 bases and 2 bases, there was a span of 7 bases.

The rearrangement joins TRBV24-1 to TRBJ2-3, with unresolved D. Germline assignment: CDR1 KGHDR and CDR2 SFDVKD. CDR3 length: 15 amino acids. Deletions cut 3 bases from V and 6 bases from J, with 15 bases between. The CDR3 coding sequence is TGTGCCACCAGTGATCTACTACCCGACCAGGATACGCAGTATTTT. This translates into CATSDLLPDQDTQYF.

This chain joins TRBV29-1 and TRBJ2-5; 7 bases match TRBD2. Germline V gene sequence: CDR1 SQVTM, CDR2 ANQGSEA. The CDR3 length is 14 residues. V shed 6 bases and J 3 bases; nucleotides not matched to a gene: 10. The CDR3 protein is CSVERDFQKETQYF. CDR3 nucleotides: TGCAGCGTGGAGCGGGACTTTCAAAAAGAGACCCAGTACTTC.

The chain employs TRBV7-9 and TRBJ2-2; a weak D match, TRBD2 (6 bases). The germline V and J ends were trimmed by 3 bases and 5 bases, with 7 bases remaining between them. The CDR3 is 13 amino acids. CDR1 and CDR2 (germline): SEHNR, FQNEAQ (reference sequence). In nucleotides, the CDR3 is TGTGCCAGCAGCTTCGGGGGTACCGGGGAGCTGTTTTTT. It encodes CASSFGGTGELFF.

The rearrangement joins TRBV19 to TRBJ1-4; 7 positions match TRBD1. The germline gives CDR1 LNHDA, CDR2 SQIVND (reference sequence). With V trimmed by 5 bases and J by 4 bases, 7 bases remained unmatched. There are 15 residues in the CDR3. The CDR3 reads CASSFRQGHNEKLFF. The CDR3 coding sequence is TGTGCCAGTAGTTTCCGACAGGGACATAATGAAAAACTGTTTTTT. The variable domain in full, completed from reference TRBV19 and TRBJ1-4, reads DGGITQSPKYLFRKEGQNVTLSCEQNLNHDAMYWYRQDPGQGLRLIYYSQIVNDFQKGDIAEGYSVSREKKESFPLTVTSAQKNPTAFYLCASSFRQGHNEKLFFGSGTQLSVL.

This clone was seen a handful of times. The chain carries TRBV4-2 and TRBJ2-7, with 9 bases matching TRBD2. Germline trimming cut 1 base from V and 3 bases from J; bases unmatched to any gene: 4. CDR1 LGHNA and CDR2 YNFKEQ come from the germline V gene. The CDR3 spans 15 residues. The CDR3 loop is CASSQALAGYYEQYF. The CDR3 DNA is TGTGCCAGCAGCCAAGCGCTAGCGGGATACTACGAGCAGTACTTC.

This clone was detected once. The chain is built from TRBV4-1 and TRBJ1-5, with a possible D match to TRBD1 (5 bases). The CDR3 consists of 16 residues. Looked up from germline, CDR1 is MGHRA and CDR2 is YSYEKL. Trimming stripped 1 base from V and 2 bases from J, with 12 bases between. DNA for the CDR3: TGCGCCAGCAGCCAAGCCCAGGGTATCCGCAATCAGCCCCAGCATTTT. Protein product: CASSQAQGIRNQPQHF.

The chain recombines TRBV18 with TRBJ1-1, with a tentative D call TRBD1 (6 bases). Trimming stripped 4 bases from V and 7 bases from J, with 16 bases between. This CDR3 has 14 residues. Germline V gives CDR1 KGHSH, CDR2 LQKENI. CDR3 loop: CASSLDGQQHEAFF. The CDR3 DNA follows: TGTGCCAGCTCACTGGACGGACAGCAGCATGAAGCTTTCTTT. Complete variable domain (other parts from reference TRBV18 and TRBJ1-1): NAGVMQNPRHLVRRRGQEARLRCSPMKGHSHVYWYRQLPEEGLKFMVYLQKENIIDESGMPKERFSAEFPKEGPSILRIQQVVRGDSAAYFCASSLDGQQHEAFFGQGTRLTVV.

This clone was detected only a few times. Other DNA sequences of this sample code for an identical CDR3. This chain uses TRBV19 with TRBJ2-3; no clear D. Trimming pared 5 bases from V and 6 bases from J, leaving 9 bases between. The CDR3 consists of 12 residues. Germline CDR1 LNHDA, CDR2 SQIVND (reference sequence). CDR3 DNA: TGTGCCAGTAGTCCCCGTGCGGATACGCAGTATTTT. This translates into CASSPRADTQYF.

This clone has only a few counts. The V and J genes are TRBV2 and TRBJ2-7; no reliable D call. This CDR3 comprises 13 residues. The germline V gene has CDR1 SNHLY and CDR2 FYNNEI. The ends were cut back, 4 bases at V and 4 bases at J, with 11 bases in the middle. CDR3 protein: CASSGSPEYEQYF. CDR3 bases: TGTGCCAGCAGTGGGTCCCCGGAGTACGAGCAGTACTTC.

This clone occurred many times. V gene TRBV3-1 (or the pseudogene TRBV3-2) combines with J gene TRBJ2-1; D remains unclear. This CDR3 region has 15 residues. The V gene lost 1 base and the J gene lost 5 bases, with 12 bases spanning the gap. Germline CDR1 reads LGHDT; CDR2 reads YNNKEL (reference sequence). In DNA form, the CDR3 reads TGTGCCAGCAGCCAAGTTCCACTAAATCACAATGAGCAGTTCTTC. Protein sequence: CASSQVPLNHNEQFF.

The rearrangement links TRBV5-1 to TRBJ1-1; TRBD1 agrees at 9 bases. The CDR3 extends over 15 amino acids. Trimming at V came to 2 bases and at J to 0 bases, leaving 2 bases not matched to a gene. Germline assignment: CDR1 SGHRS and CDR2 YFSETQ. DNA of the CDR3: TGCGCCAGCAGCTTCACAGGGGGCGTGAACACTGAAGCTTTCTTT. Amino acids: CASSFTGGVNTEAFF.

The sample holds one count of this clone. The chain recombines TRBV6-5 with TRBJ1-2; D ambiguous. V lost 8 bases and J lost 5, with 15 bases in between. Germline values: CDR1 MNHEY, CDR2 SVGAGI. This CDR3 has 13 residues. CDR3 DNA sequence: TGTGCCAGCTCGACAACAGTCCGATATGGCTACACCTTC. It translates to CASSTTVRYGYTF.

The gene calls are TRBV7-9 and TRBJ2-5; TRBD2 is a possible D gene (6 bases). Trimming removed 2 bases from V and 4 bases from J, with 11 bases in between. In germline, CDR1 is SEHNR, CDR2 FQNEAQ (reference sequence). This CDR3 has 14 residues. CDR3 region: CASSLIAGLETQYF. The CDR3 bases are TGTGCCAGCAGCTTAATCGCGGGGTTAGAGACCCAGTACTTC.

This clone appeared once. The rearrangement links TRBV7-9 to TRBJ2-5; possible D gene TRBD2, 5 bases. V lost 0 bases and J lost 4, with 15 bases in between. CDR1 SEHNR and CDR2 FQNEAQ come from the germline V gene (reference sequence). The CDR3 runs to 16 residues. The DNA of the CDR3 is TGTGCCAGCAGCTTAGCGCGAGTAGCGAGAGGAGAGACCCAGTACTTC. Translation: CASSLARVARGETQYF.

This clone was observed once. V and J are TRBV12-5 and TRBJ1-4; no definite D call. Per germline, CDR1 LGHNT and CDR2 FRNRAP. This CDR3 is 11 amino acids long. Trimming pared 2 bases from V and 8 bases from J, leaving 3 bases between. Written as DNA, the CDR3 is TGTGCTAGTGGTTTGAGCGAAAAACTGTTTTTT. As protein: CASGLSEKLFF. Using reference TRBV12-5 and TRBJ1-4 for the parts outside the CDR3, the full variable domain is DARVTQTPRHKVTEMGQEVTMRCQPILGHNTVFWYRQTMMQGLELLAYFRNRAPLDDSGMPKDRFSAEMPDATLATLKIQPSEPRDSAVYFCASGLSEKLFFGSGTQLSVL.